This T cell receptor beta chain emerged from a study of blood T cells in healthy people across ages. Caucasian, healthy and from Russia, the donors were aged between about 6 and 100. Together with a sample-barcoded 5' primer, a J-beta primer mix was included in a second PCR lasting 7 to 11 cycles. TCRdb analysed the 5' RACE reads with MiXCR anew, one entry per CDR3 protein. The sample contains about 690,000 distinct CDR3 sequences, around 43% of which appear only once. V lost 0 bases to trimming and J lost 1 base; unmatched junction nucleotides: 6. The CDR3 extends over 17 amino acids. CDR1 and CDR2 from the germline V gene are SGHTA and FQGNSA.

The material sequenced was blood. This chain connects TRBV7-2 to TRBJ2-1, with 7 bases lining up with TRBD1. The receptor comes from an elderly man in good health. The CDR3 protein is CASSLAARQGSYNEQFF. CDR3 coding DNA: TGTGCCAGCAGCTTAGCTGCGAGACAGGGTTCCTACAATGAGCAGTTCTTC.